Below are 18 T cell receptor beta chains sequenced from a single sample in a study of T cells in Graves' hyperthyroidism and ophthalmopathy. The TCR beta CDR3 regions underwent amplification using RNA transcripts as the source. The HTBI set primed first-round TCR CDR3 RT-PCR. Each CDR3 protein gets one entry after TCRdb re-called the multiplex PCR reads with MiXCR. The table includes hundreds of thousands of distinct CDR3 sequences, roughly 15% detected once. Input material: blood. The receptor source for this set is a woman in her forties or fifties with Graves' ophthalmopathy.

This clonotype was counted ten times or more. The V gene is TRBV18, the J gene TRBJ1-1; D unclear. With 3 bases removed from V and 0 bases from J, the gap between germline ends came to 11 bases. Germline V gives CDR1 KGHSH, CDR2 LQKENI. CDR3 length equals 15 residues. CDR3 bases: TGTGCCAGCTCACCCAGATTAGGGATGAACACTGAAGCTTTCTTT. Protein product: CASSPRLGMNTEAFF.

This clonotype was seen a handful of times. The chain joins TRBV6-1 to TRBJ2-2, with 8 bases matching TRBD1. The CDR3 consists of 15 residues. Germline trimming cut 5 bases from V and 4 bases from J; bases unmatched to any gene: 6. In germline, CDR1 is MNHNS, CDR2 SASEGT. The chain's CDR3 is CASSPRGPITGELFF. The CDR3 coding sequence is TGTGCCAGCAGTCCCAGGGGGCCGATCACCGGGGAGCTGTTTTTT.

About this clonotype itself: This may arise from a read error, as a much more abundant clone is one base away. This chain uses TRBV28 with TRBJ2-7; the D gene is possibly TRBD2 (6 bases). Trimming pared 4 bases from V and 4 bases from J, leaving 20 bases between. The germline gives CDR1 MDHEN, CDR2 SYDVKM. This CDR3 is 16 amino acids long. The CDR3 DNA reads as TGTGCCAGCAGTTCGCACGGACCAGCGGGCTCATACGAGCAGTACTTC. Protein product: CASSSHGPAGSYEQYF.

This clonotype has more than one count but fewer than ten. This chain joins TRBV14 and TRBJ2-5, with 7 positions matching TRBD2. Germline V gives CDR1 SGHDN, CDR2 FVKESK. The trim removed 0 bases at V and 5 bases at J, leaving 6 bases unmatched. The CDR3 loop spans 15 amino acids. CDR3 region: CASSQDQRGWETQYF. The CDR3 DNA sequence: TGTGCCAGCAGCCAAGATCAGCGGGGATGGGAGACCCAGTACTTC.

This clonotype has a count of ten or more. This chain joins TRBV2 and TRBJ2-1; TRBD2 matches 13 bases. The CDR3 has 16 amino acids. Germline-derived CDR1 and CDR2 are SNHLY and FYNNEI. After removal of 3 bases from V and 9 bases from J, the junction contained 8 bases not matched to a gene. Here the CDR3 DNA reads TGTGCCAGCAGTGATTCACTAGCGGGAGGGGTAAGTGAGCAGTTCTTC. Translating it yields CASSDSLAGGVSEQFF.

This clonotype was seen at least ten times. This chain links TRBV28 with TRBJ1-5; a possible D gene is TRBD1 (5 bases). Trimming cost V 6 bases and J 2 bases, with 17 bases left between them. This CDR3 region has 16 residues. The germline CDR1 and CDR2 sequences are MDHEN and SYDVKM. The CDR3 is CASSPRGRVRNQPQHF. Written as DNA, the CDR3 is TGTGCCAGCAGCCCCCGGGGGAGGGTGCGCAATCAGCCCCAGCATTTT.

This chain uses TRBV12-3 or TRBV12-4 with TRBJ2-5, with 7 bases identical to TRBD1. V was pared by 6 bases and J by 8 bases, with 9 bases of the junction left unmatched. The length of the CDR3 is 13 residues. DNA of the CDR3: TGTGCCAGCAGGCATAACAGGGGTGGAACCCAGTACTTC. Translation: CASRHNRGGTQYF.

The chain links TRBV5-1 to TRBJ1-4; possibly TRBD1 for D (5 bases). In germline, CDR1 is SGHRS, CDR2 YFSETQ. The CDR3 spans 14 residues. V was cut by 6 bases and J by 1 base, with 10 bases left in between. The chain's CDR3 is CASTRDGTNEKLFF. The DNA of the CDR3 is TGCGCCAGCACCCGGGACGGAACTAATGAAAAACTGTTTTTT.

This clonotype has ten or more counts. The chain uses TRBV29-1 and TRBJ2-1; 8 bases are a match to TRBD2. CDR1 is SQVTM and CDR2 is ANQGSEA in the germline V gene. Trimming cost V 6 bases and J 4 bases; bases outside gene matches: 5. There are 13 residues in the CDR3. The CDR3 bases are TGCAGCGTGAGCGGGAGTTGGTACAATGAGCAGTTCTTC. Its translation: CSVSGSWYNEQFF.

Many counts were recorded for this clonotype. The rearrangement uses TRBV7-8 and TRBJ2-3; weak D call: TRBD2 (5 bases). The CDR3 consists of 14 residues. V lost 4 bases and J lost 8, with 16 bases in between. Germline V lookup: CDR1 SGHVS, CDR2 FQNEAQ. This CDR3 reads CASSSPGLPPTQYF. The DNA of the CDR3 is TGTGCCAGCAGCTCCCCCGGACTTCCACCTACGCAGTATTTT.

This rearrangement joins TRBV29-1 to TRBJ2-3; D might be TRBD1 or TRBD2, each matching 6 bases. Between the trimmed V and J ends, which lost 7 bases and 6 bases, there was a span of 8 bases. The CDR3 sequence is 10 residues long. Germline-derived CDR1 and CDR2 are SQVTM and ANQGSEA. CDR3 region: CSGGADTQYF. As DNA, the CDR3 is TGCAGCGGGGGGGCGGATACGCAGTATTTT.

The rearrangement joins TRBV15 to TRBJ2-7; 12 nucleotides line up with TRBD2. Germline loops: CDR1 LNHNV, CDR2 YYDKDF (reference sequence). The V and J ends lost 5 bases and 6 bases, in that order; junction bases with no gene match: 8. This CDR3 comprises 15 residues. The chain's CDR3 is CATSWRLAGDVEQYF. The CDR3 DNA reads as TGTGCCACCAGCTGGCGACTAGCGGGAGATGTCGAGCAGTACTTC.

This clonotype has ten or more counts. The chain employs TRBV9 and TRBJ2-5; 7 nucleotides match TRBD1. The germline V gene has CDR1 SGDLS and CDR2 YYNGEE. V gave up 4 bases and J gave up 2 bases; unmatched junction bases: 8. The length of the CDR3 is 15 residues. The CDR3 nucleotides are TGTGCCAGCAGCCTCACTATGGACAGGCAAGAGACCCAGTACTTC. It is translated as CASSLTMDRQETQYF.

The chain links TRBV27 to TRBJ2-1; a weak D match, TRBD1 (5 bases). The CDR3 length is 14 residues. Trimming shortened V by 1 base and J by 6 bases, and 10 bases separated the two germline ends. CDR1 and CDR2 (germline): MNHEY, SMNVEV (reference sequence). The CDR3: CASSLFTRVNEQFF. CDR3 nucleotide sequence: TGTGCCAGCAGTTTATTCACCAGGGTCAATGAGCAGTTCTTC.

This clonotype has at least ten counts. The CDR3 reads CSVAGTSGRTSYNEQFF. Here the CDR3 DNA reads TGCAGCGTTGCAGGGACTAGCGGGAGGACGAGTTACAATGAGCAGTTCTTC. The V call is TRBV29-1, the J call TRBJ2-1; 15 bases align to TRBD2. The CDR3 is 17 amino acids. V shed 4 bases, J shed 4 bases, and the junction held 8 bases outside the gene matches. Germline-derived CDR1 and CDR2 are SQVTM and ANQGSEA.

In its sample, this clonotype was seen many times. The chain is built from TRBV29-1 and TRBJ1-1; D may be TRBD1 (5 bases). The CDR3 runs 14 residues. Per the germline V gene, CDR1 is SQVTM and CDR2 is ANQGSEA. The V end lost 7 bases, the J end lost 3 bases, and 18 bases lay between the germline ends. CDR3 DNA sequence: TGCAGCGCCTGGGGCCCCATACCCTACACTGAAGCTTTCTTT. Translated: CSAWGPIPYTEAFF.

J is TRBJ2-2 and V is TRBV18; D gene unclear. V shed 3 bases and J shed 0 bases, with 8 bases lying between them. There are 15 residues in the CDR3. CDR1 is KGHSH and CDR2 is LQKENI in the germline V gene. CDR3 amino acids: CASSPLHSNTGELFF. The CDR3 nucleotides are TGTGCCAGCTCACCGCTCCATTCGAACACCGGGGAGCTGTTTTTT.

The chain joins TRBV7-9 to TRBJ1-1; D not certain. CDR1 and CDR2 from the germline V gene are SEHNR and FQNEAQ (reference sequence). V was shortened by 1 base and J by 5 bases, with 8 bases between the two germline ends. The CDR3 consists of 13 residues. The CDR3 reads CASSLDPITEAFF. The CDR3 DNA sequence: TGTGCCAGCAGCTTAGACCCGATAACTGAAGCTTTCTTT. Together with reference TRBV7-9 and TRBJ1-1, the CDR3 gives the full variable domain: DTGVSQNPRHKITKRGQNVTFRCDPISEHNRLYWYRQTLGQGPEFLTYFQNEAQLEKSRLLSDRFSAERPKGSFSTLEIQRTEQGDSAMYLCASSLDPITEAFFGQGTRLTVV.